This TCR beta chain was obtained from a study of response to subunit inactivated influenza vaccine. The CDR3 extends over 15 amino acids. CDR1 and CDR2 (germline): SGHDT, YYEEEE. Trimming removed 4 bases at V and 0 bases at J, with 11 bases between. TCRdb called the RT-PCR reads again in MiXCR, with one record for every CDR3 protein. The table shows 150,000 to 200,000 distinct CDR3 sequences, with roughly 12% occurring only once. This same sample was also taken into another study, of T cells expressing NK-cell markers. That report notes: In generating TCR beta cDNA, 5'RACE template switching with UMIs was used. The authors derived TCR beta repertoires from sorted CD3+CD56+NKG2C+, CD3+CD56+NKG2C- and CD3+CD56-NKG2C+ T cells. The use of an anti-gamma-delta TCR antibody, which was added in several experiments, restricted sorting to T cells expressing alpha-beta TCR. A range of about 1.0-7.5% of CD8+ T cells consisted of dominant NKG2C+ clonotypes in several donors.

The J gene is TRBJ2-1, the V gene TRBV5-6; D remains ambiguous. This specimen was CD8+ T cells sorted from PBMCs, taken roughly 12 days after vaccination. The clonotype originates from a man aged 50-59 years who received an inactivated influenza vaccine. CDR3 sequence: CASSVGISSYNEQFF. The CDR3 DNA reads as TGTGCCAGCAGCGTCGGAATCAGCTCCTACAATGAGCAGTTCTTC.